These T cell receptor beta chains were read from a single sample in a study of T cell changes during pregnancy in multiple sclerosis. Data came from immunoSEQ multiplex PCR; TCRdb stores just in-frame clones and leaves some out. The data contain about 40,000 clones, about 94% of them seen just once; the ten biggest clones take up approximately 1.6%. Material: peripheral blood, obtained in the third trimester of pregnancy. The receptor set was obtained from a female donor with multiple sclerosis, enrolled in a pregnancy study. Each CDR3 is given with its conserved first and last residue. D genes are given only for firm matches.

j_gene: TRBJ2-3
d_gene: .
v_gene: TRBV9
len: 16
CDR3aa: CASSVGEVGGRNTQYF
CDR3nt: TGTGCCAGCAGCGTAGGGGAGGTCGGCGGTCGAAATACGCAGTATTTT

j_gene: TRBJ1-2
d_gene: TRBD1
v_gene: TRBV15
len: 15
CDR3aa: CATSRDLGQFYGYTF
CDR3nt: TGTGCCACCAGCAGAGATTTGGGACAGTTCTATGGCTACACCTTC

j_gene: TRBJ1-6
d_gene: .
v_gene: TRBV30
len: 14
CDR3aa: CAWRWTLDDSPLHF
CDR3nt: TGTGCCTGGAGATGGACACTGGACGATTCACCCCTCCACTTT

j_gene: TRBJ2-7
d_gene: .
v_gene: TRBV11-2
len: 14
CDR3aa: CASSFVGVGYEQYF
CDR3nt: TGTGCCAGCAGCTTCGTCGGGGTCGGGTACGAGCAGTACTTC

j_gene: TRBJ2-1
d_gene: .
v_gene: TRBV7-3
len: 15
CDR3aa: CASSRQGSSYNEQFF
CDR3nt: TGTGCCAGCAGTCGGCAAGGGAGCTCCTACAATGAGCAGTTCTTC

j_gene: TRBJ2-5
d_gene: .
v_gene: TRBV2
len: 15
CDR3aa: CASTLAGLSQETQYF
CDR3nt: TGTGCCAGCACCCTGGCCGGACTTTCACAAGAGACCCAGTACTTC

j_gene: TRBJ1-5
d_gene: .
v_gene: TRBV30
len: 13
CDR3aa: CAWSVPGVQPQHF
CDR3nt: TGTGCCTGGAGTGTACCCGGGGTCCAGCCCCAGCATTTT

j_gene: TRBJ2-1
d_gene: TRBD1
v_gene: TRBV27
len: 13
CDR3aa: CASSQPTGNEQFF
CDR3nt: TGTGCCAGCAGCCAACCGACAGGGAATGAGCAGTTCTTC

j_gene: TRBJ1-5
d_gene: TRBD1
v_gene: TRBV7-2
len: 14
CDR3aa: CASSDRGGNQPQHF
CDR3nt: TGTGCCAGCAGCGACAGGGGTGGCAATCAGCCCCAGCATTTT

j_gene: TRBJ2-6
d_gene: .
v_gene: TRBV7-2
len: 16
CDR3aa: CASSADRISGANVLTF
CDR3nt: TGTGCCAGCAGCGCCGACAGGATCTCTGGGGCCAACGTCCTGACTTTC

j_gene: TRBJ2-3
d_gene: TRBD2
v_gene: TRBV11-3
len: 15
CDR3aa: CASSSRGGALDTQYF
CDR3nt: TGTGCCAGCAGCTCGCGCGGGGGGGCCTTAGATACGCAGTATTTT

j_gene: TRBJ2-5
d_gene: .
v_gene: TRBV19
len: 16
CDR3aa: CASSIGAGEGVETQYF
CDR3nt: TGTGCCAGTAGTATAGGGGCTGGAGAGGGAGTGGAGACCCAGTACTTC

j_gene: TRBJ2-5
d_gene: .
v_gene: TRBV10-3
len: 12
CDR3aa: CAISAGEETQYF
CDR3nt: TGTGCCATCAGTGCGGGAGAAGAGACCCAGTACTTC

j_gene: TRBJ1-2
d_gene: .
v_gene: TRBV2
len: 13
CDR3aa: CASGGTRNYGYTF
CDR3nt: TGTGCCAGCGGGGGGACCCGGAACTATGGCTACACCTTC

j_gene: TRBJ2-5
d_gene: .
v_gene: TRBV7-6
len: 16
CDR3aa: CASSPAHYPALETQYF
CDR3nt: TGTGCCAGCAGCCCAGCTCACTACCCGGCTTTGGAGACCCAGTACTTC

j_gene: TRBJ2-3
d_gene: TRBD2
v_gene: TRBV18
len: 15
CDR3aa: CASSSLAANTDTQYF
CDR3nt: TGTGCCAGCTCATCGCTAGCGGCCAACACAGATACGCAGTATTTT

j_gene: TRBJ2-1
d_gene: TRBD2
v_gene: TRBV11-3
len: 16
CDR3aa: CASSLTSGGTYNEQFF
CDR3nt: TGTGCCAGCAGCCTAACTAGCGGGGGGACCTACAATGAGCAGTTCTTC

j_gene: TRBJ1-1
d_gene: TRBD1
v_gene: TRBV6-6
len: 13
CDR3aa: CAGKGQLNTEAFF
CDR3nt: TGTGCCGGCAAGGGACAGTTGAACACTGAAGCTTTCTTT